This passage covers 28 T cell receptor beta chains from one sample sequenced in a study of OX40 agonist ivuxolimab in advanced cancers. Generated by immunoSEQ multiplex PCR, the TCRdb table keeps only in-frame clones and is missing some. The repertoire includes about 65,000 clones, roughly 84% of them detected once, and 0.38% sits in the top ten. This specimen was CD4+ or CD8+ T cells sorted from blood, taken in a trial of the OX40 agonist ivuxolimab. The receptors shown here come from an adult with an advanced solid tumor such as melanoma, head and neck, liver or kidney cancer.

This chain uses TRBV6-6 with TRBJ1-3; D not certain. The CDR3 is made up of 14 amino acids. Germline loops: CDR1 MNHNY, CDR2 SVGAGI (reference sequence). V was clipped by 8 bases and J by 0 bases, with 11 bases between them. CDR3 sequence reads: CASARAGSGNTIYF. CDR3 DNA: TGTGCCAGCGCCCGTGCGGGCTCTGGAAACACCATATATTTT.

V gene TRBV5-1 combines with J gene TRBJ1-2; no reliable D call. This CDR3 is built from 12 residues. The ends were cut back, 0 bases at V and 10 bases at J, with 10 bases in the middle. In germline, CDR1 is SGHRS, CDR2 YFSETQ. In DNA, the CDR3 is TGCGCCAGCAGCTTGGATGCAGCACCCTACACCTTC. Translating gives CASSLDAAPYTF.

The chain carries TRBV5-5 and TRBJ1-1; D is uncertain. V lost 1 base and J 1 base, leaving 5 bases between the germline ends. This CDR3 is built from 13 residues. CDR1 SGHKS and CDR2 YYEKEE come from the germline V gene (reference sequence). The CDR3 DNA is TGTGCCAGCAGCTTGATGGAGAACACTGAAGCTTTCTTT. Its protein is CASSLMENTEAFF.

The chain is built from TRBV28 and TRBJ1-2, with D hard to call. V gave up 7 bases and J gave up 4 bases, with 16 bases separating them. Germline V CDR1 and CDR2: MDHEN, SYDVKM. This CDR3 contains 14 residues. The CDR3 nucleotides are TGTGCCAGCACCGCTCTAGGACCGAGCTATGGCTACACCTTC. Protein product: CASTALGPSYGYTF.

The chain combines TRBV7-6 with TRBJ1-1; perhaps TRBD1 as D (6 bases). The germline gives CDR1 SGHVS, CDR2 FNYEAQ. The CDR3 spans 12 residues. Trimming left V 5 bases short and J 3 bases short, with 7 bases between. CDR3 sequence (DNA): TGTGCCAGCAGCCAGGGGTACACTGAAGCTTTCTTT. It is translated as CASSQGYTEAFF. The whole variable domain, filled in from reference TRBV7-6 and TRBJ1-1, reads GAGVSQSPRYKVTKRGQDVALRCDPISGHVSLYWYRQALGQGPEFLTYFNYEAQQDKSGLPNDRFSAERPEGSISTLTIQRTEQRDSAMYRCASSQGYTEAFFGQGTRLTVV.

This clone came up once. This chain connects TRBV27 to TRBJ2-7; TRBD1 aligns across 9 bases. V dropped 4 bases and J dropped 5; count of bases not matched to a gene: 12. This CDR3 contains 16 residues. Germline V gives CDR1 MNHEY, CDR2 SMNVEV (reference sequence). CDR3 coding DNA: TGTGCCAGCAGTTCGATCCAAGGGACAGGGCCTAACGAGCAGTACTTC. Encoded protein: CASSSIQGTGPNEQYF.

This clone was counted between two and nine times. V and J are TRBV9 and TRBJ2-1, with TRBD2 identical over 10 bases. Germline CDR1 is SGDLS and CDR2 is YYNGEE. CDR3 size: 14 residues. V was pared by 4 bases and J by 7 bases, with 5 bases of the junction left unmatched. The CDR3 DNA reads TGTGCCAGCAGCCGTAGCGGGGGGTCAAATGAGCAGTTCTTC. Amino acids: CASSRSGGSNEQFF.

The V call is TRBV5-1, the J call TRBJ2-5; possible D gene TRBD2, 5 bases. The V end lost 0 bases, the J end lost 5 bases, and 14 bases lay between the germline ends. The germline CDR1 and CDR2 sequences are SGHRS and YFSETQ. This CDR3 has 15 amino acids. The CDR3 bases are TGCGCCAGCAGCTTGGCCCTCAGACGGGATGAGACCCAGTACTTC. It is translated as CASSLALRRDETQYF. The complete variable domain, with remaining parts taken from reference TRBV5-1 and TRBJ2-5, reads KAGVTQTPRYLIKTRGQQVTLSCSPISGHRSVSWYQQTPGQGLQFLFEYFSETQRNKGNFPGRFSGRQFSNSRSEMNVSTLELGDSALYLCASSLALRRDETQYFGPGTRLLVL.

This clone is a singleton in its sample. The chain links TRBV10-2 to TRBJ1-4; 7 bases align to TRBD1. This CDR3 region has 12 residues. Germline V CDR1 and CDR2: WSHSY, SAAADI. The V and J ends lost 9 bases and 5 bases, in that order; junction bases with no gene match: 3. The chain's CDR3 is CASRDSNEKLFF. The DNA for the CDR3 is TGCGCCAGTCGGGACAGCAATGAAAAACTGTTTTTT.

This clone was seen more than once but under ten times. The chain is built from TRBV6-5 and TRBJ1-1; no definite D call. The CDR3 has 13 residues. The germline V gene has CDR1 MNHEY and CDR2 SVGAGI. V was trimmed by 8 bases and J by 4 bases, leaving 14 bases between them. This chain's CDR3 is CASGDPVVTEAFF. CDR3 in DNA: TGTGCCAGCGGAGATCCAGTGGTCACTGAAGCTTTCTTT.

This clone was seen a few times. The V and J genes are TRBV13 and TRBJ1-6; weak D call: TRBD1 (6 bases). This CDR3 comprises 18 residues. CDR1 and CDR2 from the germline V gene are PRHDT and FYEKMQ (reference sequence). V gave up 4 bases and J gave up 7 bases, with 23 bases separating them. CDR3 sequence reads: CASSYFGTPPFQNSPLHF. The CDR3 bases are TGTGCCAGCAGCTACTTCGGGACACCACCCTTCCAGAATTCACCCCTCCACTTT.

The chain links TRBV20-1 to TRBJ2-5; TRBD2 might be the D (6 bases). The CDR3 runs 11 residues. The germline V and J ends were trimmed by 4 bases and 5 bases, with 8 bases remaining between them. Germline CDR1 reads DFQATT; CDR2 reads SNEGSKA (reference sequence). The CDR3 DNA reads as TGCAGTGCTATTCGGGGGGAGACCCAGTACTTC. It specifies CSAIRGETQYF.

The V and J genes are TRBV15 and TRBJ2-1, with 7 bases aligning to TRBD1. The V gene's germline CDR1 is LNHNV and CDR2 YYDKDF (reference sequence). After removal of 5 bases from V and 5 bases from J, the junction contained 6 bases not matched to a gene. There are 14 residues in the CDR3. The CDR3 sequence: CATSGGQRDNEQFF. The CDR3 DNA reads as TGTGCCACCAGCGGGGGACAGCGAGACAATGAGCAGTTCTTC.

This chain uses TRBV11-2 with TRBJ2-3; D is undetermined. The CDR3 runs 20 residues. From germline, CDR1 is SGHAT and CDR2 FQNNGV. V lost 0 bases and J 0 bases, leaving 22 bases between the germline ends. The CDR3, as DNA: TGTGCCAGCAGCTTAGATATGACCCGCCTAATAGGTAGTAGCACAGATACGCAGTATTTT. Protein product: CASSLDMTRLIGSSTDTQYF.

The rearrangement uses TRBV11-2 and TRBJ1-6, with D possibly matching TRBD1 (5 bases). In germline, CDR1 is SGHAT, CDR2 FQNNGV. This CDR3 is 15 amino acids long. Trimming cost V 3 bases and J 9 bases, with 15 bases left between them. The CDR3 nucleotides read TGTGCCAGCAGCTTTGATCGGGGCGGTAGTTCACCCCTCCACTTT. Translating it yields CASSFDRGGSSPLHF.

V and J are TRBV5-4 and TRBJ2-1; D remains unclear. CDR1 is SGHNT, CDR2 YYREEE, per germline (reference sequence). This CDR3 is 13 amino acids long. Trimming removed 3 bases at V and 7 bases at J, with 11 bases between. As DNA, the CDR3 is TGTGCCAGCAGCTCCGCTAGTTCAAATGAGCAGTTCTTC. Translating gives CASSSASSNEQFF.

This chain connects TRBV19 to TRBJ1-1; a weak D match, TRBD1 (5 bases). The CDR3 extends over 14 amino acids. Trimming took off 11 bases at V and 5 bases at J, with 21 bases between the two ends. Germline-derived CDR1 and CDR2 are LNHDA and SQIVND (reference sequence). This CDR3 is CASQVAGGGTEAFF. CDR3 nucleotides: TGTGCCTCGCAGGTCGCGGGGGGGGGAACTGAAGCTTTCTTT.

The chain is built from TRBV11-1 and TRBJ2-7; 9 positions match TRBD1. V shed 5 bases and J 3 bases; nucleotides not matched to a gene: 5. The CDR3 extends over 14 amino acids. CDR1 SGHAT and CDR2 FQDESV come from the germline V gene (reference sequence). In DNA, the CDR3 is TGTGCCAGCAGCCGGGACAGGGTTCTCTACGAGCAGTACTTC. This codes for CASSRDRVLYEQYF. Supplemented by reference TRBV11-1 and TRBJ2-7, the full variable domain reads EAEVAQSPRYKITEKSQAVAFWCDPISGHATLYWYRQILGQGPELLVQFQDESVVDDSQLPKDRFSAERLKGVDSTLKIQPAELGDSAMYLCASSRDRVLYEQYFGPGTRLTVT.

A word on this clone: Other DNA sequences in the same sample also yield this CDR3. The CDR3 loop is CASSYSTGRSTGELFF. The CDR3 nucleotides read TGTGCCAGCAGTTACTCCACTGGCAGATCCACCGGGGAGCTGTTTTTT. The V and J genes are TRBV6-6 and TRBJ2-2; D ambiguous. Germline CDR1 MNHNY, CDR2 SVGAGI (reference sequence). V dropped 0 bases and J dropped 4 bases, with 12 bases sitting between them. The CDR3 has 16 amino acids.

The chain has TRBV11-1 and TRBJ2-5, with TRBD2 identical over 8 bases. Germline loops: CDR1 SGHAT, CDR2 FQDESV (reference sequence). The CDR3 consists of 14 residues. V lost 6 bases and J lost 1; bases outside the gene matches: 4. The CDR3 sequence is CASSGLALQETQYF. CDR3 nucleotide sequence: TGTGCCAGCAGTGGACTAGCTCTCCAAGAGACCCAGTACTTC.

The chain is built from TRBV19 and TRBJ2-1; D is uncertain. Trimming removed 9 bases at V and 1 base at J, with 10 bases between. Germline V gene sequence: CDR1 LNHDA, CDR2 SQIVND (reference sequence). The length of the CDR3 is 13 residues. In DNA form, the CDR3 reads TGTGCCAGCGAAAGTGGGTCCTACAATGAGCAGTTCTTC. Its protein product is CASESGSYNEQFF.

This sequence joins TRBV2 and TRBJ1-4, with D unresolved. V was shortened by 3 bases and J by 0 bases, with 5 bases between the two germline ends. The germline V gene encodes CDR1 SNHLY and CDR2 FYNNEI. This CDR3 region has 14 residues. CDR3 sequence reads: CASSDLTTNEKLFF. CDR3 DNA: TGTGCCAGCAGTGACTTAACAACTAATGAAAAACTGTTTTTT.

This clone was recorded once. J is TRBJ2-7 and V is TRBV2; TRBD2 matches at 9 bases. This CDR3 region has 14 residues. V shed 5 bases, J shed 1 base, and the junction held 3 bases outside the gene matches. The germline V gene encodes CDR1 SNHLY and CDR2 FYNNEI. The chain's CDR3 is CASSQGLASYEQYF. CDR3 in DNA: TGTGCCAGCAGTCAGGGACTAGCTTCCTACGAGCAGTACTTC.

The CDR3 DNA reads as TGTGCCAGCAGCTACCGGGCGGGACAGGCCCACGAGCAGTACTTC. This encodes CASSYRAGQAHEQYF. The J gene is TRBJ2-7, the V gene TRBV6-6; 8 bases agree with TRBD1. The J segment lost 5 bases and the V segment lost 6 bases, leaving 12 bases of the junction unmatched. The CDR3 is made up of 15 amino acids. Germline V gene sequence: CDR1 MNHNY, CDR2 SVGAGI (reference sequence).

The V gene is TRBV30, the J gene TRBJ1-6; unclear D gene. The CDR3 loop spans 13 amino acids. The germline gives CDR1 GTSNPN, CDR2 SVGIG (reference sequence). Between the trimmed V and J ends, which lost 5 bases and 7 bases, there was a span of 12 bases. Here the CDR3 DNA reads TGTGCCTGGGAAGGGTTGAGGAATTCACCCCTCCACTTT. Translation gives CAWEGLRNSPLHF.

A word on this clone: The identical CDR3 is also encoded by other nucleotide sequences in the sample. The chain joins TRBV5-1 to TRBJ2-7, with 7 bases that match TRBD1. V shed 0 bases, J shed 4 bases, and the junction held 4 bases outside the gene matches. The CDR3 extends over 14 amino acids. Germline V gene data show CDR1 as SGHRS and CDR2 as YFSETQ. CDR3 nucleotide sequence: TGCGCCAGCAGCTTGGGACAGGGTGGATACGAGCAGTACTTC. Its translation: CASSLGQGGYEQYF.

This chain connects TRBV5-1 to TRBJ1-4; 7 bases align to TRBD1. The CDR3 consists of 17 residues. Looked up from germline, CDR1 is SGHRS and CDR2 is YFSETQ. Trimming removed 1 base from V and 4 bases from J; junction bases left unmatched: 10. CDR3 region: CASSLKRGTGDNEKLFF. The CDR3 coding sequence is TGCGCCAGCAGCTTGAAGCGGGGCACAGGGGATAATGAAAAACTGTTTTTT.

This rearrangement joins TRBV27 to TRBJ1-6, with D tentatively TRBD1 (5 bases). V lost 5 bases to trimming and J lost 8 bases, with 31 bases between them. The CDR3 has 20 residues. The germline gives CDR1 MNHEY, CDR2 SMNVEV (reference sequence). The CDR3 coding sequence is TGTGCCAGCAGTCTACGCCTGGGGGGAGCTGGCGACCTCCTGCATTCACCCCTCCACTTT. This codes for CASSLRLGGAGDLLHSPLHF.